This TCR beta chain was recorded in a study of blood T cell repertoires in COVID-19. Overall study context: Researchers got acute and convalescent COVID-19 samples from the United States, Italy and Spain. Sources were T cells, B-cell-depleted T cells, or PBMCs; the material itself was cDNA or gDNA.

Original methodology: Nucleated cell number was recorded as an estimate derived from reference gene primer amplification. The data were produced by immunoSEQ multiplex PCR, yet TCRdb's version contains in-frame clones alone and is incomplete. The V and J calls and clone size come from that table; D and trimming were worked out from the DNA. Among some 57,000 clones, roughly 86% were seen once, and the ten largest hold just under 25%. Germline V gene lookup returns CDR1 SEHNR and CDR2 FQNEAQ (reference sequence). Unmatched junction bases numbered 8, after V lost 5 bases and J lost 6 bases. The CDR3 length is 14 residues. This clone has more than one count but fewer than ten.

The chain combines TRBV7-9 with TRBJ1-1, with 8 nucleotides matching TRBD1. This clonotype was sampled from a woman aged 80 or older with acute or convalescent COVID-19. Sequencing was performed on peripheral blood. The CDR3, as DNA: TGTGCCAGCAGCCCGGGGGACAGGATTGCTGAAGCTTTCTTT. Translating gives CASSPGDRIAEAFF.